The 26 T cell receptor beta chains in this list originate from one sample, sequenced in a study of blood T cell repertoires in COVID-19. Profiling relied on immunoSEQ multiplex PCR, and the TCRdb table lists in-frame clones only, not all of them. The sample records 59,000 or so clones, 83% being singletons. The sequenced material came from peripheral blood. These receptors were taken from a human donor in a cohort sampled during active COVID-19.

Notes on this clone: The sample holds other DNA sequences that translate to the same CDR3. The chain combines TRBV5-1 with TRBJ2-2; the D gene is possibly TRBD1 (6 bases). CDR3 size: 15 residues. The germline gives CDR1 SGHRS, CDR2 YFSETQ. Trimming took 0 bases from V and 5 from J, leaving 11 bases between them. The CDR3 loop is CASSLEGRGTGELFF. The CDR3 DNA follows: TGCGCCAGCAGCTTGGAGGGCAGGGGTACCGGGGAGCTGTTTTTT.

This sequence joins TRBV6-1 and TRBJ1-2; weak D call: TRBD1 (5 bases). The germline V and J ends were trimmed by 2 bases and 2 bases, with 9 bases remaining between them. CDR1 and CDR2 (germline): MNHNS, SASEGT. There are 14 residues in the CDR3. The CDR3 loop reads CASSEYRQNYGYTF. For the CDR3, the DNA is TGTGCCAGCAGTGAATACCGACAGAACTATGGCTACACCTTC.

V and J are TRBV6-1 and TRBJ2-4; the D is unclear. V lost 2 bases to trimming and J lost 0 bases, with 8 bases between them. The CDR3 is made up of 15 amino acids. Germline CDR1 and CDR2: MNHNS and SASEGT. The CDR3 region has the DNA TGTGCCAGCAGTGAAAGGAGTTTAGCCAAAAACATTCAGTACTTC. Its protein product is CASSERSLAKNIQYF.

Concerning this clone itself: The junction and the germline gene differ at one end; a read error may be behind it. In the same sample, other DNA sequences code for this CDR3. The chain has TRBV7-3 and TRBJ1-1, with D possibly TRBD1 on 6 matching bases. This CDR3 comprises 13 residues. Germline CDR1 is SGHTA and CDR2 is FQGTGA. CDR3 amino acids: CASSWYRETEAFF. The CDR3 nucleotides are TGTGCCAGCAGCTGGTACAGGGAAACTGAGGCTTTCTTT.

V gene TRBV27 combines with J gene TRBJ2-1, with 9 bases that match TRBD2. The CDR3 length is 17 residues. The germline V gene encodes CDR1 MNHEY and CDR2 SMNVEV (reference sequence). Losses at the gene ends were 4 bases for V and 2 bases for J; bases not matched to a gene: 9. CDR3 in amino acids: CASSSPRGGAPYNEQFF. The CDR3 bases are TGTGCCAGCAGTTCCCCCCGCGGGGGGGCCCCCTACAATGAGCAGTTCTTC.

The chain recombines TRBV11-2 with TRBJ2-7; D remains ambiguous. V lost 5 bases and J 4 bases, leaving 12 bases between the germline ends. This CDR3 has 13 amino acids. Germline V gene lookup returns CDR1 SGHAT and CDR2 FQNNGV. CDR3 in DNA: TGTGCCAGCAGCCACCGAACTGGTTACGAGCAGTACTTC. It codes for CASSHRTGYEQYF.

This clone came up once. V and J are TRBV7-2 and TRBJ1-2; 7 bases match TRBD1. The CDR3 extends over 14 amino acids. The junction had 10 bases not matched to a gene; V was cut back by 4 bases and J by 8 bases. From germline, CDR1 is SGHTA and CDR2 FQGNSA. CDR3: CASSSYLLQGGYTF. For the CDR3, the DNA is TGTGCCAGCAGCTCCTACCTCTTACAGGGGGGCTACACCTTC.

This chain uses TRBV18 with TRBJ2-7; no definite D call. This CDR3 is built from 12 residues. Looked up from germline, CDR1 is KGHSH and CDR2 is LQKENI. The V end was cut by 3 bases, the J end by 4 bases, with 7 bases between. The CDR3 nucleotides read TGTGCCAGCTCACCGACTGAATACGAGCAGTACTTC. Translation gives CASSPTEYEQYF.

The rearrangement uses TRBV19 and TRBJ2-1, with D perhaps matching TRBD1 (7 bases). With 3 bases removed from V and 4 bases from J, the gap between germline ends came to 13 bases. This CDR3 has 15 amino acids. Germline CDR1 reads LNHDA; CDR2 reads SQIVND (reference sequence). The CDR3 nucleotides read TGTGCCAGTAGTATTGCGGGGACAGCTTACAATGAGCAGTTCTTC. As protein: CASSIAGTAYNEQFF.

The chain recombines TRBV19 with TRBJ2-7; 10 nucleotides line up with TRBD1. Germline V gene data show CDR1 as LNHDA and CDR2 as SQIVND (reference sequence). CDR3 length: 14 residues. V dropped 9 bases and J dropped 5; count of bases not matched to a gene: 10. CDR3 DNA sequence: TGTGCCAGCACGCCCGGGACAGGGGCCCACGAGCAGTACTTC. It is translated as CASTPGTGAHEQYF.

This clone was picked up one time. CDR3 sequence reads: CATSGKRGGWDNEQFF. DNA for the CDR3: TGTGCCACCAGTGGTAAGCGGGGGGGATGGGACAATGAGCAGTTCTTC. This chain uses TRBV24-1 with TRBJ2-1; 10 positions agree with TRBD2. Germline-derived CDR1 and CDR2 are KGHDR and SFDVKD. V shed 5 bases and J 5 bases; nucleotides not matched to a gene: 8. The CDR3 sequence is 16 residues long.

The chain joins TRBV5-6 to TRBJ1-5; TRBD1 agrees at 9 bases. This CDR3 spans 14 amino acids. Per germline, CDR1 SGHDT and CDR2 YYEEEE. V was pared by 2 bases and J by 7 bases, with 4 bases of the junction left unmatched. This chain's CDR3 is CASSLQGAGQPQHF. CDR3 bases: TGTGCCAGCAGCTTACAGGGGGCAGGGCAGCCCCAGCATTTT.

This chain links TRBV6-2 or TRBV6-3 with TRBJ1-5; tentative D call: TRBD1 (5 bases). The ends were cut back, 6 bases at V and 5 bases at J, with 17 bases in the middle. The CDR3 spans 15 residues. The germline CDR1 and CDR2 sequences are MNHEY and SVGEGT. CDR3 loop: CASSPGTIAYQPQHF. The CDR3 nucleotides are TGTGCCAGCAGCCCCGGGACTATAGCCTATCAGCCCCAGCATTTT.

This clone was detected a few times. This chain connects TRBV19 to TRBJ2-2, with TRBD1 matching over 7 bases. The CDR3 is 15 amino acids. The trim removed 5 bases at V and 0 bases at J, leaving 3 bases unmatched. Germline lookup yields CDR1 LNHDA and CDR2 SQIVND (reference sequence). The chain's CDR3 is CASSWTGPNTGELFF. The CDR3 DNA reads TGTGCCAGTAGTTGGACAGGCCCGAACACCGGGGAGCTGTTTTTT.

A remark on this clone: In the same sample, other DNA sequences code for this CDR3. V and J are TRBV12-5 and TRBJ2-7, with TRBD1 matching 8 bases. The trim removed 3 bases at V and 1 base at J, leaving 5 bases unmatched. In germline, CDR1 is LGHNT, CDR2 FRNRAP. CDR3 length equals 15 residues. As DNA, the CDR3 is TGTGCTAGTGGTTTTACCCGGGACAGGTCCTACGAGCAGTACTTC. Amino acid sequence: CASGFTRDRSYEQYF.

The chain recombines TRBV5-1 with TRBJ1-2; unclear D gene. The germline V gene has CDR1 SGHRS and CDR2 YFSETQ. The CDR3 length is 13 residues. V was cut by 4 bases and J by 8 bases, with 15 bases left in between. The CDR3 region has the DNA TGCGCCAGCAGCGGGAGCAAGGACTGGGGCTACACCTTC. Translation: CASSGSKDWGYTF. Combining the CDR3 with reference TRBV5-1 and TRBJ1-2 gives the whole variable domain KAGVTQTPRYLIKTRGQQVTLSCSPISGHRSVSWYQQTPGQGLQFLFEYFSETQRNKGNFPGRFSGRQFSNSRSEMNVSTLELGDSALYLCASSGSKDWGYTFGSGTRLTVV.

V and J are TRBV5-1 and TRBJ2-7; TRBD1 agrees at 7 bases. V dropped 0 bases and J dropped 6; count of bases not matched to a gene: 9. Germline CDR1 and CDR2: SGHRS and YFSETQ. The length of the CDR3 is 15 residues. Here the CDR3 reads CASSLGDSRFSEQYF. The DNA of the CDR3 is TGCGCCAGCAGCTTGGGGGACAGCCGATTCAGCGAGCAGTACTTC. The entire variable domain, with the rest obtained from reference TRBV5-1 and TRBJ2-7, is as follows: KAGVTQTPRYLIKTRGQQVTLSCSPISGHRSVSWYQQTPGQGLQFLFEYFSETQRNKGNFPGRFSGRQFSNSRSEMNVSTLELGDSALYLCASSLGDSRFSEQYFGPGTRLTVT.

The chain recombines TRBV11-3 with TRBJ2-2, with TRBD1 as a possible D gene (5 bases). Germline V lookup: CDR1 SGHNT, CDR2 YENEEA. The length of the CDR3 is 13 residues. V was trimmed by 10 bases and J by 2 bases, leaving 11 bases between them. The CDR3 nucleotides read TGTGCCATTCAAGACAGAAACACCGGGGAGCTGTTTTTT. It yields the protein CAIQDRNTGELFF.

The chain combines TRBV6-5 with TRBJ1-4, with D possibly matching TRBD1 (6 bases). This CDR3 has 14 residues. CDR1 is MNHEY, CDR2 SVGAGI, per germline. V was shortened by 8 bases and J by 7 bases, with 17 bases between the two germline ends. In DNA, the CDR3 is TGTGCCAGCGGGGCCCGGGGAGGGGGTGAAAAACTGTTTTTT. It is translated as CASGARGGGEKLFF.

V gene TRBV12-5 combines with J gene TRBJ2-7; the D is unclear. Trimming took 7 bases from V and 6 from J, leaving 10 bases between them. This CDR3 spans 11 amino acids. Looked up from germline, CDR1 is LGHNT and CDR2 is FRNRAP. The DNA of the CDR3 is TGTGCTAGTGCTTCCCGGAGCGAGCAGTACTTC. Translation gives CASASRSEQYF.

This chain uses TRBV24-1 with TRBJ2-1, with D perhaps matching TRBD1 (5 bases). Deletions cut 1 base from V and 10 bases from J, with 13 bases between. There are 14 residues in the CDR3. Germline lookup yields CDR1 KGHDR and CDR2 SFDVKD. CDR3 DNA: TGTGCCACCAGTGATTTACTGGGGTGGGGCGAGCAGTTCTTC. Its protein product is CATSDLLGWGEQFF.

V and J are TRBV7-2 and TRBJ2-5; D is unclear. The ends were cut back, 3 bases at V and 4 bases at J, with 3 bases in the middle. The CDR3 runs to 11 residues. CDR1 is SGHTA and CDR2 is FQGNSA in the germline V gene. The CDR3 loop reads CASSFRETQYF. Here the CDR3 DNA reads TGTGCCAGCAGCTTTCGAGAGACCCAGTACTTC.

The table lists this clone with a count of one. The chain combines TRBV2 with TRBJ1-1, with 7 positions matching TRBD1. The germline V gene encodes CDR1 SNHLY and CDR2 FYNNEI. Germline trimming cut 3 bases from V and 5 bases from J; bases unmatched to any gene: 6. The CDR3 loop spans 14 amino acids. The CDR3 protein is CASSEALRGTEAFF. The CDR3 coding sequence is TGTGCCAGCAGTGAGGCACTCAGGGGGACTGAAGCTTTCTTT.

The rearrangement joins TRBV5-3 to TRBJ1-4; 8 nucleotides match TRBD1. TRBV5-3 is known as an ORF, though its function is uncertain. The V segment lost 4 bases and the J segment 12 bases; nucleotides outside the gene matches: 5. This CDR3 comprises 12 residues. CDR3 region: CARSPGQGQLFF. In nucleotides, the CDR3 is TGTGCCAGAAGCCCTGGACAGGGTCAACTGTTTTTT.

CDR3 bases: TGTGCCAGCAGCTCACAGACAGGGGGCTACAATGAGCAGTTCTTC. Its protein product is CASSSQTGGYNEQFF. The chain has TRBV5-4 and TRBJ2-1; 9 positions match TRBD1. V was pared by 3 bases and J by 3 bases, with 4 bases of the junction left unmatched. Per the germline V gene, CDR1 is SGHNT and CDR2 is YYREEE (reference sequence). There are 15 residues in the CDR3.

V gene TRBV18 combines with J gene TRBJ1-1, with D unclear. The CDR3 spans 16 residues. Trimming shortened V by 4 bases and J by 2 bases, and 17 bases separated the two germline ends. The germline V gene has CDR1 KGHSH and CDR2 LQKENI. CDR3 sequence reads: CASSLEWSLLNTEAFF. In DNA, the CDR3 is TGTGCCAGCTCACTCGAGTGGTCACTCTTAAACACTGAAGCTTTCTTT. The entire variable domain, with the rest obtained from reference TRBV18 and TRBJ1-1, is as follows: NAGVMQNPRHLVRRRGQEARLRCSPMKGHSHVYWYRQLPEEGLKFMVYLQKENIIDESGMPKERFSAEFPKEGPSILRIQQVVRGDSAAYFCASSLEWSLLNTEAFFGQGTRLTVV.